This entry lists 15 T cell receptor beta chains sequenced from one sample in a study of cytomegalovirus exposure and HLA in healthy donors. Amplification used 60 Vbeta primers and 13 Jbeta primers. Assay used: immunoSEQ multiplex PCR; TCRdb lists only in-frame clones, some missing. The table records roughly 170,000 clones, roughly 80% of them present only once. The sequenced sample was PBMCs. These receptors originate from a woman in her late teens or twenties in good health and CMV-seronegative.

The chain links TRBV5-4 to TRBJ2-3; 8 bases fit TRBD2. The CDR3 consists of 17 residues. Germline loops: CDR1 SGHNT, CDR2 YYREEE (reference sequence). Unmatched junction bases numbered 8, after V lost 0 bases and J lost 2 bases. CDR3 nucleotide sequence: TGTGCCAGCAGCTTGGGGGTTGGACTAGCTTACACAGATACGCAGTATTTT. Protein product: CASSLGVGLAYTDTQYF.

Comments on this clone: At the DNA level, this CDR3 is encoded by other sequences in the same sample as well. The chain uses TRBV4-3 and TRBJ1-2, with no clear D. Trimming removed 0 bases from V and 2 bases from J, with 7 bases in between. The CDR3 length is 14 residues. Looked up from germline, CDR1 is LGHNA and CDR2 is YSLEER. This chain's CDR3 is CASSQERQNYGYTF. CDR3 DNA: TGCGCCAGCAGCCAAGAGCGGCAGAACTATGGCTACACCTTC.

The table lists this clone with a count of one. This chain connects TRBV7-9 to TRBJ2-1; D is possibly TRBD2 (6 bases). The CDR3 spans 17 residues. Trimming shortened V by 6 bases and J by 0 bases, and 18 bases separated the two germline ends. Germline-derived CDR1 and CDR2 are SEHNR and FQNEAQ (reference sequence). The DNA for the CDR3 is TGTGCCAGCAGTCGGAATAGCGGCTGGAGCTCCTACAATGAGCAGTTCTTC. Translation: CASSRNSGWSSYNEQFF.

The chain combines TRBV28 with TRBJ1-3; 7 bases match TRBD1. Germline V gene sequence: CDR1 MDHEN, CDR2 SYDVKM. J lost 4 bases, V lost 7 bases, and 7 bases had no gene match. The CDR3 is 14 amino acids. The CDR3 bases are TGTGCCAGCACCGAGGGGGCTCCGGGAAACACCATATATTTT. Protein: CASTEGAPGNTIYF.

This rearrangement joins TRBV21-1 to TRBJ2-1; TRBD2, the table's D call, was not compared with the DNA. TRBV21-1 is a known pseudogene. The CDR3 is made up of 14 amino acids. CDR3 loop: CARAGTSRYNEQFF. The CDR3 DNA reads as TGTGCCAGGGCCGGGACTAGCAGGTACAATGAGCAGTTCTTC.

The rearrangement joins TRBV14 to TRBJ2-7; perhaps TRBD1 as D (5 bases). CDR3 length: 14 amino acids. Trimming took 4 bases from V and 0 from J, leaving 10 bases between them. Germline-derived CDR1 and CDR2 are SGHDN and FVKESK. Written as DNA, the CDR3 is TGTGCCAGCAGCCGGCCCAGGGACTCCTACGAGCAGTACTTC. Its protein product is CASSRPRDSYEQYF.

The chain has TRBV4-1 and TRBJ2-3; 10 bases fit TRBD2. Losses at the gene ends were 2 bases for V and 5 bases for J; bases not matched to a gene: 4. From germline, CDR1 is MGHRA and CDR2 YSYEKL. CDR3 length: 15 amino acids. DNA of the CDR3: TGCGCCAGCAGCCAAATAGCGGGAGGTATAGATACGCAGTATTTT. It codes for CASSQIAGGIDTQYF.

This sequence joins TRBV7-9 and TRBJ1-5; TRBD1 is a possible D gene (6 bases). CDR3 length: 15 amino acids. Germline V gives CDR1 SEHNR, CDR2 FQNEAQ (reference sequence). The V and J ends lost 3 bases and 1 base respectively, with 10 bases between them. In DNA form, the CDR3 reads TGTGCCAGCAGCTTCGGGGACACAAGCAATCAGCCCCAGCATTTT. Protein sequence: CASSFGDTSNQPQHF.

A few counts support this clone. The chain employs TRBV15 and TRBJ2-7, with 9 positions matching TRBD2. The V gene's germline CDR1 is LNHNV and CDR2 YYDKDF (reference sequence). J lost 4 bases, V lost 1 base, and 5 bases had no gene match. The CDR3 totals 15 residues. This chain's CDR3 is CATSRVVAGVYEQYF. The CDR3 DNA is TGTGCCACCAGCAGAGTGGTAGCGGGGGTATACGAGCAGTACTTC.

Here the CDR3 DNA reads TGCGCCAGCAGTGAAGGGGACAGGGCCTACGAGCAGTACTTC. This translates into CASSEGDRAYEQYF. The chain recombines TRBV10-1 with TRBJ2-7, with 9 bases aligning to TRBD1. J lost 2 bases, V lost 3 bases, and 2 bases had no gene match. The CDR3 has 14 amino acids. Germline lookup yields CDR1 WNHNN and CDR2 SYGVQD (reference sequence).

V and J are TRBV14 and TRBJ2-6; TRBD1 is a possible D gene (5 bases). Germline lookup yields CDR1 SGHDN and CDR2 FVKESK. The CDR3 is 19 residues long. The V and J ends lost 3 bases and 0 bases respectively, with 18 bases between them. The CDR3 nucleotides read TGTGCCAGCAGCCAGGCCAGAGGCAGGGCCGACTCTGGGGCCAACGTCCTGACTTTC. Its translation: CASSQARGRADSGANVLTF. Combining the CDR3 with reference TRBV14 and TRBJ2-6 gives the whole variable domain EAGVTQFPSHSVIEKGQTVTLRCDPISGHDNLYWYRRVMGKEIKFLLHFVKESKQDESGMPNNRFLAERTGGTYSTLKVQPAELEDSGVYFCASSQARGRADSGANVLTFGAGSRLTVL.

This clone was picked up a small number of times. CDR3 amino acids: CASSHRGLEYEQYF. CDR3 nucleotides: TGTGCCAGTTCACACAGGGGGCTAGAGTACGAGCAGTACTTC. The chain carries TRBV19 and TRBJ2-7; 9 bases agree with TRBD1. The CDR3 length is 14 residues. Germline CDR1 and CDR2: LNHDA and SQIVND (reference sequence). The J segment lost 4 bases and the V segment lost 8 bases, leaving 9 bases of the junction unmatched.

This chain joins TRBV9 and TRBJ2-1; 11 nucleotides line up with TRBD2. CDR3 length equals 14 residues. V gave up 4 bases and J gave up 4 bases; unmatched junction bases: 1. Germline lookup yields CDR1 SGDLS and CDR2 YYNGEE. The CDR3 loop reads CASSLAGGYNEQFF. The CDR3 DNA follows: TGTGCCAGCAGCCTAGCGGGAGGTTACAATGAGCAGTTCTTC. The full variable domain, its missing parts supplied by reference TRBV9 and TRBJ2-1, is DSGVTQTPKHLITATGQRVTLRCSPRSGDLSVYWYQQSLDQGLQFLIQYYNGEERAKGNILERFSAQQFPDLHSELNLSSLELGDSALYFCASSLAGGYNEQFFGPGTRLTVL.

The DNA for the CDR3 is TGTGCCAGCAGCCCTGGGGGCTACAGGACCTTGAACACTGAAGCTTTCTTT. Translation gives CASSPGGYRTLNTEAFF. V usage is TRBV11-2 and J usage is TRBJ1-1; perhaps TRBD1 as D (6 bases). The length of the CDR3 is 17 residues. The germline V gene encodes CDR1 SGHAT and CDR2 FQNNGV. V was clipped by 5 bases and J by 0 bases, with 19 bases between them.

The V gene is TRBV4-2, the J gene TRBJ2-5; TRBD2 matches 15 bases. Looked up from germline, CDR1 is LGHNA and CDR2 is YNFKEQ. This CDR3 has 15 amino acids. J was trimmed by 3 bases and V by 4 bases; bases with no gene match: 0. CDR3 coding DNA: TGTGCCAGCAGCCGGACTAGCGGGAGGGAAGAGACCCAGTACTTC. Encoded protein: CASSRTSGREETQYF.